Presented here are 27 T cell receptor beta chains from one specimen sequenced in a study of circulating CD8 cells and anti-PD-1 response in melanoma. The QIAseq Immune Repertoire TCR panel built the libraries from approximately 15 ng of total RNA. MiXCR, applied by TCRdb to the reads, yields one record per CDR3 protein. The table lists about 550 distinct CDR3 sequences, 8.5% to 9% of them singletons, with roughly 58% in the top ten. Live CD3+CD8+TCRalphabeta+ cells were sorted into four subsets by PD-1 and/or TIGIT. The sequences come from CD8+ T cells from PBMCs, collected at baseline or after one month of anti-PD-1 therapy (not recorded which). The receptors were gathered from a human donor with melanoma.

By proportion, this clonotype is medium-sized. The chain uses TRBV28 and TRBJ2-7; TRBD2 matches 8 bases. The CDR3 extends over 13 amino acids. V lost 5 bases and J lost 5; bases outside the gene matches: 5. Germline V gene data show CDR1 as MDHEN and CDR2 as SYDVKM. The CDR3 DNA is TGTGCCAGCAGTCTGATCGGGGGGGACGAGCAGTACTTC. This codes for CASSLIGGDEQYF.

By proportion, this clonotype is medium-sized. The V and J genes are TRBV2 and TRBJ1-6; 9 nucleotides match TRBD1. The V and J ends lost 7 bases and 13 bases, in that order; junction bases with no gene match: 14. Germline lookup yields CDR1 SNHLY and CDR2 FYNNEI. The CDR3 contains 15 residues. The chain's CDR3 is CASTEPGQGFGPLHF. The DNA for the CDR3 is TGTGCCAGCACCGAACCGGGACAGGGTTTTGGCCCCCTCCACTTT.

The chain has TRBV19 and TRBJ2-1, with TRBD2 matching 9 bases. V shed 6 bases and J 5 bases; nucleotides not matched to a gene: 8. The CDR3 spans 15 residues. Germline V gives CDR1 LNHDA, CDR2 SQIVND (reference sequence). The CDR3 spells CASRRASGGNNEQFF. The CDR3 DNA reads TGTGCCAGTAGACGCGCCAGCGGGGGGAACAATGAGCAGTTCTTC.

This clonotype is judged large (0.1 to 1%). The chain recombines TRBV5-1 with TRBJ2-3, with TRBD2 as a possible D gene (5 bases). Per germline, CDR1 SGHRS and CDR2 YFSETQ. This CDR3 has 12 amino acids. Trimming removed 2 bases from V and 5 bases from J, with 6 bases in between. The CDR3 coding sequence is TGCGCCAGCAGCTTAGGAGGAGATACGCAGTATTTT. As protein: CASSLGGDTQYF.

The table lists this clonotype with a few counts. The rearrangement links TRBV19 to TRBJ1-3; D unclear. The CDR3 extends over 15 amino acids. Trimming removed 5 bases at V and 0 bases at J, with 11 bases between. The germline CDR1 and CDR2 sequences are LNHDA and SQIVND (reference sequence). This CDR3 reads CASSLTGYSGNTIYF. The CDR3 DNA reads as TGTGCCAGTAGTTTAACGGGCTACTCTGGAAACACCATATATTTT. The full variable domain, with the rest looked up from reference TRBV19 and TRBJ1-3, is DGGITQSPKYLFRKEGQNVTLSCEQNLNHDAMYWYRQDPGQGLRLIYYSQIVNDFQKGDIAEGYSVSREKKESFPLTVTSAQKNPTAFYLCASSLTGYSGNTIYFGEGSWLTVV.

This clonotype is large. The genes are TRBV2 and TRBJ1-1; D might be TRBD1 (6 bases). CDR3 length equals 13 residues. Between the trimmed V and J ends, which lost 4 bases and 6 bases, there was a span of 12 bases. Germline V CDR1 and CDR2: SNHLY, FYNNEI. The DNA for the CDR3 is TGTGCCAGCAGTGCGACAGGACCCGCTGAAGCTTTCTTT. Translating it yields CASSATGPAEAFF.

Judged by abundance, this clonotype is large. CDR3 DNA sequence: TGTGCCAGCAGCCATAAGGGACAGGGAGTACCTAGTGAAGCTTTCTTT. It specifies CASSHKGQGVPSEAFF. The V call is TRBV7-9, the J call TRBJ1-1, with TRBD1 identical over 9 bases. Germline CDR1 and CDR2: SEHNR and FQNEAQ (reference sequence). Trimming removed 5 bases from V and 7 bases from J; junction bases left unmatched: 14. The CDR3 runs 16 residues.

This clonotype is labeled as large (0.1 to 1%). The J gene is TRBJ2-5, the V gene TRBV24-1, with D hard to call. Germline assignment: CDR1 KGHDR and CDR2 SFDVKD. This CDR3 spans 11 amino acids. V was cut by 12 bases and J by 5 bases, with 12 bases left in between. CDR3: CAPPADETQYF. The CDR3 DNA sequence: TGTGCCCCACCGGCGGACGAGACCCAGTACTTC.

This clonotype is large (0.1 to 1%). The chain links TRBV19 to TRBJ1-5; tentative D call: TRBD1 (5 bases). CDR3 length: 15 amino acids. Trimming took 7 bases from V and 0 from J, leaving 13 bases between them. Germline CDR1 and CDR2: LNHDA and SQIVND (reference sequence). Here the CDR3 reads CASNPDRNSNQPQHF. In DNA, the CDR3 is TGTGCCAGTAACCCAGACAGAAATAGCAATCAGCCCCAGCATTTT.

In the case of this clonotype: A much larger clone lies one base from this, so it may be a read error. J is TRBJ2-3 and V is TRBV19; tentative D call: TRBD2 (5 bases). This CDR3 has 15 residues. Between the trimmed V and J ends, which lost 10 bases and 4 bases, there was a span of 21 bases. Germline CDR1 LNHDA, CDR2 SQIVND (reference sequence). CDR3 nucleotide sequence: TGTGCCAAGAGGGCTGACCACCCCATAGCAGATACGCAGTATTTT. It codes for CAKRADHPIADTQYF. The whole variable domain, filled in from reference TRBV19 and TRBJ2-3, reads DGGITQSPKYLFRKEGQNVTLSCEQNLNHDAMYWYRQDPGQGLRLIYYSQIVNDFQKGDIAEGYSVSREKKESFPLTVTSAQKNPTAFYLCAKRADHPIADTQYFGPGTRLTVL.

By share, this clonotype ranks as medium-sized. This rearrangement joins TRBV19 to TRBJ1-1; 9 nucleotides match TRBD1. The ends lost 1 base at V and 1 base at J; junction bases unmatched: 7. Germline V gene lookup returns CDR1 LNHDA and CDR2 SQIVND (reference sequence). This CDR3 is 17 amino acids long. The CDR3 loop is CASSIVWLGQGNTEAFF. DNA of the CDR3: TGTGCCAGTAGTATAGTGTGGTTGGGACAGGGGAACACTGAAGCTTTCTTT.

This clonotype is labeled as medium-sized. This chain links TRBV7-6 with TRBJ2-2; D is unclear. V lost 1 base to trimming and J lost 4 bases, with 7 bases between them. The CDR3 extends over 14 amino acids. Germline V lookup: CDR1 SGHVS, CDR2 FNYEAQ. In DNA, the CDR3 is TGTGCCAGCAGCTTAGAGATGACCACCGGGGAGCTGTTTTTT. Its translation is CASSLEMTTGELFF.

Comment on this clonotype: This clone may be a read error of a much larger clone one base away. The rearrangement uses TRBV19 and TRBJ1-1; a possible D gene is TRBD1 (5 bases). The CDR3 sequence is 13 residues long. Trimming stripped 8 bases from V and 7 bases from J, with 17 bases between. The germline V gene encodes CDR1 LNHDA and CDR2 SQIVND (reference sequence). The CDR3: CASATGRVIEAFF. The CDR3 region has the DNA TGTGCCAGTGCCACGGGCAGGGTCATTGAAGCTTTCTTT.

This clonotype was found a few times. The V gene is TRBV5-6, the J gene TRBJ2-1; either TRBD1 or TRBD2 may supply D (5 bases each). CDR3 size: 19 residues. Trimming removed 4 bases at V and 12 bases at J, with 35 bases between. From germline, CDR1 is SGHDT and CDR2 YYEEEE. The CDR3 nucleotides are TGTGCCAGCAGCCTTCCAAGACGAAGACAGTCATGGCAGAGGGATGGGCAGTTCTTC. Protein sequence: CASSLPRRRQSWQRDGQFF. Full variable domain (rest looked up from reference TRBV5-6 and TRBJ2-1): DAGVTQSPTHLIKTRGQQVTLRCSPKSGHDTVSWYQQALGQGPQFIFQYYEEEERQRGNFPDRFSGHQFPNYSSELNVNALLLGDSALYLCASSLPRRRQSWQRDGQFFGPGTRLTVL.

By share, this clonotype ranks as large. The gene calls are TRBV9 and TRBJ2-1; possibly TRBD1 or TRBD2 for D (6 bases each). The length of the CDR3 is 15 residues. Germline V gene sequence: CDR1 SGDLS, CDR2 YYNGEE. V was shortened by 1 base and J by 8 bases, with 16 bases between the two germline ends. DNA for the CDR3: TGTGCCAGCAGCGTATGGGGGGCCCTTGGGGATGAGCAGTTCTTC. Translated: CASSVWGALGDEQFF.

In its sample, this clonotype is medium-sized. This chain uses TRBV27 with TRBJ2-7; a possible D gene is TRBD2 (7 bases). Trimming took off 3 bases at V and 1 base at J, with 13 bases between the two ends. CDR1 MNHEY and CDR2 SMNVEV come from the germline V gene (reference sequence). The length of the CDR3 is 15 residues. The CDR3 DNA sequence: TGTGCCAGCAGTTTGTTCGGGGGGACATCCTACGAGCAGTACTTC. This translates into CASSLFGGTSYEQYF.

A word on this clonotype: No DNA is shown, since the ends of the CDR3 on it are uncertain; the CDR3 is the one TCRdb lists. The genes are TRBV29-1 and TRBJ2-1; the table's TRBD2 call for D was not verified on the DNA. The CDR3 length is 11 residues, termini included. Per germline, CDR1 SQVTM and CDR2 ANQGSEA. The CDR3 spells CSVGTGTLTDF.

By share of the sample, this clonotype is large. The chain couples TRBV7-2 to TRBJ2-5; TRBD1 matches at 7 bases. The CDR3 covers 14 residues. With V trimmed by 1 base and J by 5 bases, 4 bases remained unmatched. Germline-derived CDR1 and CDR2 are SGHTA and FQGNSA. The CDR3 loop is CASSLGSRGETQYF. The CDR3 nucleotides read TGTGCCAGCAGCTTAGGTAGCAGGGGGGAGACCCAGTACTTC.

The chain employs TRBV19 and TRBJ2-2; 8 bases match TRBD1. V shed 7 bases and J 6 bases; nucleotides not matched to a gene: 13. In germline, CDR1 is LNHDA, CDR2 SQIVND (reference sequence). CDR3 length: 16 amino acids. Written as DNA, the CDR3 is TGTGCCAGTAACCTTGGACAGGGTTTCTTGGCCGGGGAGCTGTTTTTT. The encoded protein is CASNLGQGFLAGELFF.

This clonotype appeared a few times. The chain couples TRBV27 to TRBJ2-1, with 8 bases matching TRBD1. Germline CDR1 reads MNHEY; CDR2 reads SMNVEV (reference sequence). J was trimmed by 7 bases and V by 1 base; bases with no gene match: 9. The CDR3 loop spans 16 amino acids. The CDR3: CASSLFRGQNFNEQFF. In nucleotides, the CDR3 is TGTGCCAGCAGTTTATTCAGGGGGCAGAATTTTAATGAGCAGTTCTTC.

By share of the sample, this clonotype is large (0.1 to 1%). This rearrangement joins TRBV6-1 to TRBJ2-7, with D tentatively TRBD2 (6 bases). Trimming stripped 1 base from V and 0 bases from J, with 7 bases between. Germline CDR1 is MNHNS and CDR2 is SASEGT. This CDR3 is built from 14 residues. CDR3 residues: CASSEVGGSYEQYF. As DNA, the CDR3 is TGTGCCAGCAGTGAAGTGGGGGGCTCCTACGAGCAGTACTTC.

By share of the sample, this clonotype is large (0.1 to 1%). The chain carries TRBV20-1 and TRBJ2-7, with TRBD2 matching 8 bases. The CDR3 has 14 amino acids. V gave up 0 bases and J gave up 2 bases; unmatched junction bases: 3. Germline CDR1 is DFQATT and CDR2 is SNEGSKA (reference sequence). The CDR3 region has the DNA TGCAGTGCTAGAGACGGGGGGGAGGCCTACGAGCAGTACTTC. It codes for CSARDGGEAYEQYF.

Relative to its sample, this clonotype is medium-sized (0.01 to 0.1%). The chain combines TRBV19 with TRBJ2-7, with D possibly TRBD2 on 6 matching bases. V was clipped by 3 bases and J by 2 bases, with 14 bases between them. Germline loops: CDR1 LNHDA, CDR2 SQIVND (reference sequence). The CDR3 has 15 amino acids. The CDR3 region has the DNA TGTGCCAGTAGTATCTCCGGGACTGCGACCTACGAGCAGTACTTC. This gives the protein CASSISGTATYEQYF.

This clonotype is classed as large (0.1 to 1%). V usage is TRBV9 and J usage is TRBJ2-1; no definite D call. The V and J ends lost 0 bases and 0 bases respectively, with 4 bases between them. The CDR3 totals 14 residues. Per germline, CDR1 SGDLS and CDR2 YYNGEE. The CDR3 sequence is CASSVADSYNEQFF. Here the CDR3 DNA reads TGTGCCAGCAGCGTAGCTGACTCCTACAATGAGCAGTTCTTC.

This clonotype is medium-sized within its sample. This rearrangement joins TRBV9 to TRBJ2-7, with 7 bases identical to TRBD2. Unmatched junction bases numbered 17, after V lost 3 bases and J lost 5 bases. CDR1 is SGDLS and CDR2 is YYNGEE in the germline V gene. The CDR3 is 17 residues long. DNA of the CDR3: TGTGCCAGCAGCGGATTGGAAAGGACTAGTCCGGTTCACGAGCAGTACTTC. This sequence encodes CASSGLERTSPVHEQYF.

A remark on this clonotype: One base separates it from a far larger clone, so it is likely a read error. The final CDR3 position lacks the conserved phenylalanine or tryptophan, pointing to a likely read error. The chain recombines TRBV5-6 with TRBJ2-5; D might be TRBD1 or TRBD2, each matching 6 bases. CDR3 length: 14 amino acids. V was cut by 4 bases and J by 3 bases, with 13 bases left in between. CDR1 is SGHDT, CDR2 YYEEEE, per germline. The CDR3: CASSRWGAKETQYS. CDR3 bases: TGTGCCAGCAGCCGATGGGGGGCGAAAGAGACCCAGTACTCC.

By sample share, this clonotype is medium-sized. The V and J genes are TRBV20-1 and TRBJ1-2, with 7 bases matching TRBD1. After removal of 5 bases from V and 4 bases from J, the junction contained 10 bases not matched to a gene. CDR3 length equals 14 residues. Germline CDR1 and CDR2: DFQATT and SNEGSKA (reference sequence). As DNA, the CDR3 is TGCAGTGCTCGCCCCGGACAGGACCTCTATGGCTACACCTTC. It yields the protein CSARPGQDLYGYTF.